This T cell receptor beta chain was observed in a study of lymphopenia after photon versus proton radiotherapy (dated by TCRdb to about 2019). Some background on the complete study: The study compared the immunological effects of photon versus proton radiation therapy in patients with gastrointestinal tumors who developed high-grade lymphopenia. The goal of the study was to describe how the two radiation modalities differ in their effects on the immune system. The cohort comprised 15 to 20 patients with gastrointestinal tumors who received either photon or proton therapy and then developed lymphopenia. Broader findings and caveats from the paper: During treatment, patients who received photon therapy lost naive T cells and TCR diversity and gained effector/memory populations, whereas patients who received proton therapy remained relatively stable. The authors looked at the survival association only in patients who died, and they framed better survival with proton therapy as a possibility rather than a demonstrated result. After the lymphocyte count nadir, photon-treated repertoires showed oligoclonal expansion, especially of CD8+ Temra cells, which drove the drop in diversity. Among patients across the cohort who died, overall survival time showed an inverse correlation with a larger post-nadir drop in TCR diversity.

The library was prepared using the immunoSEQ multiplex PCR assay. T cell repertoires were profiled with deep sequencing of rearranged TCR beta loci together with multiparametric flow cytometry. The source is immuneACCESS, and TCRdb retained only in-frame sequences with V and J called. Part of the clones is not carried over; for the studies checked, unresolved V genes explain less than half of this, and the remainder is unexplained. The sample table holds around 29,000 clones, of which 94% were seen once. Roughly 0.78% of the sample lies in the top ten. Of note for this clone: Its antigen is not yet known. Base-call qualities are not available, and no considerably larger clone is one nucleotide away.

The CDR3, cysteine through phenylalanine, is 18 amino acids long. Only the CDR3 region is kept as DNA, spanning 54 bases read in frame from base 1. The V end gives up 2 bases and the J end 1 base, leaving 11 bases in the junction not matched to a gene. CDR1 SGDLS and CDR2 YYNGEE were looked up in the germline V gene. The receptor comes from a woman between 45 and 65 years old with cholangiocarcinoma. The chain is made from TRBV9 and TRBJ2-5, with 10 bases aligning to TRBD2. This specimen consisted of peripheral blood, obtained from a patient treated with photon-based radiotherapy. The DNA sequence is TGTGCCAGCAGCGTTGGGCCGGGAGAGCGGGGGGGCCAAGAGACCCAGTACTTC. Translated, this gives CASSVGPGERGGQETQYF.